Listed below are T cell receptor beta chains from one sample, sequenced in a study of T-cell reconstitution after alpha-beta-depleted transplantation in children. TCRdb re-analysed the PCR reads in MiXCR, keeping a single row per CDR3 protein. There are some 600,000 distinct CDR3 sequences in the sample; 15% to 20% occur only once, and approximately 1.1% lies in the top ten. This sample comprised PBMCs from the stem cell graft donor, obtained from the stem cell graft. These receptors originate from a human donor who donated a stem cell graft to a child with acute myeloid leukemia. Both conserved end residues are part of each CDR3. A D gene is named only where the DNA matches it firmly. The size of a clone is reported for some rows only, either as once, few or many, or as a class for expanded clones.

. TRBD2 TRBJ2-7 TRBV4-3 TGCGCCAGCAGCCAAGATGGTAGCGGGGCGAACTCCTACGAGCAGTACTTC CASSQDGSGANSYEQYF
many . TRBJ1-1 TRBV29-1 TGCAGCGGGAGGGGACGTTTGAACACTGAAGCTTTCTTT CSGRGRLNTEAFF
few . TRBJ2-3 TRBV28 TGTGCCAGCAGACCTCCGGGACCACCGCCGGCAGATACGCAGTATTTT CASRPPGPPPADTQYF
. TRBD1 TRBJ2-7 TRBV5-6 TGTGCCAGCGGCGGGGACAGGGACTACGAGCAGTACTTC CASGGDRDYEQYF
few TRBD2 TRBJ2-1 TRBV19 TGTGCCAGTAGTACCCAGATAGCGGGGGGCTCCTACAATGAGCAGTTCTTC CASSTQIAGGSYNEQFF
. . TRBJ1-2 TRBV7-8 TGTGCCAGCACCAAGCTTACTTTTGCAGGGCAGAACTATGGCTACACCTTC CASTKLTFAGQNYGYTF
few . TRBJ1-1 TRBV27 TGTGCCAGCAGTTTATACGTCGGCATGAACACTGAAGCTTTCTTT CASSLYVGMNTEAFF
few . TRBJ2-1 TRBV20-1 TGCAGTGCTAGACAATCCAGGGGTAATGAGCAGTTCTTC CSARQSRGNEQFF
many . TRBJ1-2 TRBV29-1 TGCAGCGTTGAGTCGACCCACCTAGCTAACTATGGCTACACCTTC CSVESTHLANYGYTF
many . TRBJ2-5 TRBV20-1 TGCAGTGCTAGGAGACAGGCCGGCCTCATGTACTTC CSARRQAGLMYF
many . TRBJ2-7 TRBV20-1 TGCAGTGCTAGTCCCGAAGCCTACGAGCAGTACTTC CSASPEAYEQYF
. . TRBJ2-3 TRBV7-3 TGTGCCAGCAGCACTGATAGGCTCACCACAGATACGCAGTATTTT CASSTDRLTTDTQYF
. TRBD1 TRBJ2-7 TRBV11-2 TGTGCCAGCCCCCCGGGACAGGGCTACGAGCAGTACTTC CASPPGQGYEQYF
many . TRBJ2-7 TRBV27 TGTGCCACTCAACTGGGGTACGAGCAGTACTTC CATQLGYEQYF
. TRBD1 TRBJ1-4 TRBV4-1 TGCGCCAGCAGCCAAGTGGGGACAGCCGAAAAACTGTTTTTT CASSQVGTAEKLFF
few . TRBJ2-2 TRBV20-1 TGCAGTGCTAGAGGAAGTAGGGAGGTATACACCGGGGAGCTGTTTTTT CSARGSREVYTGELFF
many . TRBJ2-3 TRBV20-1 TGCAGTGCTAGAGATGGAGGACCGACAGATACGCAGTATTTT CSARDGGPTDTQYF
few . TRBJ2-2 TRBV3-1 TGTGCCAGCAGCCAAGGTCCCCACACCGGGGAGCTGTTTTTT CASSQGPHTGELFF
many . TRBJ2-1 TRBV5-1 TGCGCCAGCCTATCAACGGGGGGCAACAATGAGCAGTTCTTC CASLSTGGNNEQFF
few . TRBJ2-7 TRBV12-3/TRBV12-4 TGTGCCAGCAGTGGTGCTGGGACCAAGGGGGGAGAGCAGTACTTC CASSGAGTKGGEQYF
many TRBD1 TRBJ2-3 TRBV7-2 TGTGCCAGCAGCCCCCGGACAGGGGATACGCAGTATTTT CASSPRTGDTQYF
many . TRBJ2-1 TRBV29-1 TGCAGCGTTGAAAGGGAAGGCGGTTATATCAATGAGCAGTTCTTC CSVEREGGYINEQFF
. . TRBJ2-5 TRBV27 TGTGCCAGCAGTTTATCGATACGAGAGACCCAGTACTTC CASSLSIRETQYF
many . TRBJ2-1 TRBV10-3 TGTGCCATCAGTGAGAGACAGTACAATGAGCAGTTCTTC CAISERQYNEQFF
many . TRBJ2-1 TRBV24-1 TGTGCCACCAGTGATTTGACTCCTCGGGACAATGAGCAGTTCTTC CATSDLTPRDNEQFF
. . TRBJ2-7 TRBV27 TGTGCCTCAGGGGACTACGAGCAGTACTTC CASGDYEQYF
few . TRBJ1-1 TRBV12-3/TRBV12-4 TGTGCCAGCAGTTTGGGGGCCTGGGGCACTGAAGCTTTCTTT CASSLGAWGTEAFF
many TRBD2 TRBJ2-5 TRBV20-1 TGCAGTGCTAGTACCCCGGGAGGAGAGACCCAGTACTTC CSASTPGGETQYF
many . TRBJ2-3 TRBV5-1 TGCGCCAGCAGCTTGTCGGGTACCAGCACAGATACGCAGTATTTT CASSLSGTSTDTQYF
. TRBD1 TRBJ2-1 TRBV7-8 TGTGCCAGCAGCTTAGCCTGGGACAGCTACAATGAGCAGTTCTTC CASSLAWDSYNEQFF
few . TRBJ1-2 TRBV7-2 TGTGCCAGCAGCTTACAGGGAAGTCATGGCTACACCTTC CASSLQGSHGYTF
many . TRBJ1-5 TRBV20-1 TGCAGTGCTAGAGATCCCCAGGGCGGAAATCAGCCCCAGCATTTT CSARDPQGGNQPQHF
. TRBD2 TRBJ2-5 TRBV20-1 TGCAGTGCTAGAGATGGGTTAGCGGGGGAGATTGAGACCCAGTACTTC CSARDGLAGEIETQYF
. . TRBJ2-2 TRBV7-3 TGTGCCAGCAGCCTAAATGGGGGTTCGAACACCGGGGAGCTGTTTTTT CASSLNGGSNTGELFF
many . TRBJ2-3 TRBV6-1 TGTGCCAGCAGTACGGAGGGGGGCTTGGGGGATACGCAGTATTTT CASSTEGGLGDTQYF
many TRBD1 TRBJ1-1 TRBV6-1 TGTGCCAGCAGACCGACAGGGAGAAACACTGAAGCTTTCTTT CASRPTGRNTEAFF
few . TRBJ1-4 TRBV7-2 TGTGCCAGCAGCTCCCCCGGGACGGGGAAAAAACTGTTTTTT CASSSPGTGKKLFF
. TRBD1 TRBJ1-1 TRBV27 TGTGCCAGCAGAAGGGACAGGGGGTATACCACTGAAGCTTTCTTT CASRRDRGYTTEAFF
. . TRBJ2-1 TRBV20-1 TGCAGTGCTAGGTACGACCGCGTCAATGAGCAGTTCTTC CSARYDRVNEQFF
. TRBD1 TRBJ1-2 TRBV9 TGTGCCAGCAGCGTCGCTCCGGGACAGGGGGCGAACTATGGCTACACCTTC CASSVAPGQGANYGYTF
. . TRBJ1-5 TRBV4-1 TGCGCCAGCAGCCAAGACCCCCGGAACAATCAGCCCCAGCATTTT CASSQDPRNNQPQHF
many . TRBJ2-1 TRBV9 TGTGCCTCCGGGCAAAATGAGCAGTTCTTC CASGQNEQFF
few . TRBJ1-2 TRBV6-1 TGTGCCACCGATATCGGCGGACAGACTTATGGCTACACCTTC CATDIGGQTYGYTF
many . TRBJ2-7 TRBV20-1 TGCAGTGCTAAGAAAGGGGGGGATTCCTACGAGCAGTACTTC CSAKKGGDSYEQYF
. . TRBJ2-7 TRBV7-6 TGTGCCAGCAGCCTAAGACTAGGGAACGAGCAGTACTTC CASSLRLGNEQYF
. . TRBJ1-4 TRBV5-1 TGCGCCAGCAGCCGGAGTGGGAGGACAGTGGAAAAACTGTTTTTT CASSRSGRTVEKLFF
. . TRBJ2-3 TRBV7-6 TGTGCCAGCAGCTTATCGTGGGAGTTTCCAGTTGGCACAGATACGCAGTATTTT CASSLSWEFPVGTDTQYF
many . TRBJ1-5 TRBV7-2 TGTGCCAGCAGCTTAGCCATAACCCAAGTCCAGCCCCAGCATTTT CASSLAITQVQPQHF
. TRBD2 TRBJ2-7 TRBV20-1 TGCAGTGCTAGGGAAACGACGGGGGGGTACGAGCAGTACTTC CSARETTGGYEQYF
many TRBD2 TRBJ2-1 TRBV5-1 TGCGCCAGCAGCTTGGCGAGCGGGGTCGCGGGAAATGAGCAGTTCTTC CASSLASGVAGNEQFF
many . TRBJ1-4 TRBV20-1 TGCAGTGCCTACTCAACGGTTTCAACCAAAAAACTGTTTTTT CSAYSTVSTKKLFF
few . TRBJ1-2 TRBV12-3/TRBV12-4 TGTGCCAGCAGGCTGGGGGGGGAGCCTAACTATGGCTACACCTTC CASRLGGEPNYGYTF
. . TRBJ2-2 TRBV7-2 TGTGCCAGCACCTCCCGCGGGATCGCCGGGGAGCTGTTTTTT CASTSRGIAGELFF